This is a list of T cell receptor beta chains from one sample in a study of T cell responses to AZD1222 COVID-19 vaccine. Profiled with immunoSEQ multiplex PCR; TCRdb holds only in-frame clones, not every one. The data show 120,000 or so clones, about 91% seen once. This sample comprised peripheral blood, obtained on day 0 of AZD1222 vaccination. The receptors were gathered from an adult in good health. Each CDR3 is given with its conserved first and last residue. Each record gives: V gene, J gene, CDR3 length, CDR3 protein.

v_call: TRBV4-3
j_call: TRBJ1-4
cdr3_length: 14
cdr3_aa: CASSQGTGREKLFF

v_call: TRBV5-1
j_call: TRBJ2-1
cdr3_length: 18
cdr3_aa: CASSLGSGTREGSNEQFF

v_call: TRBV6-1
j_call: TRBJ1-1
cdr3_length: 15
cdr3_aa: CASSEGWGDAREAFF

v_call: TRBV4-3
j_call: TRBJ1-1
cdr3_length: 15
cdr3_aa: CASSQEEGALTEAFF

v_call: TRBV19
j_call: TRBJ2-2
cdr3_length: 15
cdr3_aa: CASSTQGANTGELFF

v_call: TRBV27
j_call: TRBJ1-5
cdr3_length: 15
cdr3_aa: CASSAGTGSNQPQHF

v_call: TRBV5-1
j_call: TRBJ2-3
cdr3_length: 17
cdr3_aa: CASSLGSGMRDTDTQYF

v_call: TRBV5-1
j_call: TRBJ2-7
cdr3_length: 16
cdr3_aa: CASSLEPGQGTWEQYF

v_call: TRBV7-6
j_call: TRBJ1-6
cdr3_length: 17
cdr3_aa: CASSLWAGDSYNSPLHF

v_call: TRBV21-1
j_call: TRBJ2-5
cdr3_length: 18
cdr3_aa: CASSKEGEGLGARETQYF

v_call: TRBV5-1
j_call: TRBJ2-1
cdr3_length: 18
cdr3_aa: CASSLGLAGAGGWGEQFF

v_call: TRBV2
j_call: TRBJ1-1
cdr3_length: 14
cdr3_aa: CASSLTGMNTEAFF

v_call: TRBV5-6
j_call: TRBJ1-2
cdr3_length: 19
cdr3_aa: CASSLDRTAGGSPFYGYTF

v_call: TRBV3-1/TRBV3-2
j_call: TRBJ2-7
cdr3_length: 16
cdr3_aa: CASSQGRGGTIGEQYF

v_call: TRBV6-5
j_call: TRBJ1-2
cdr3_length: 11
cdr3_aa: CASGTGGGYTF

v_call: TRBV6-2/TRBV6-3
j_call: TRBJ1-6
cdr3_length: 15
cdr3_aa: CASSRPWVTGTPLHF

v_call: TRBV6-5
j_call: TRBJ1-5
cdr3_length: 15
cdr3_aa: CASSPGAGINQPQHF